This T cell receptor beta chain was retrieved from a study of CD8+CD57+ T cells in acquired aplastic anemia (dated by TCRdb to between 2018 and 2020). At the level of the whole study: DNA extracted from sorted CD4+ and CD8+ cells had a mean of about 3.2 ug, with a range of about 0.18 to 27.4 ug. CD8+CD57+ expansion was defined as frequency above the mean frequency observed in healthy subjects. Study-wide findings and limitations: Although roughly 30 CD8+ CDR3 sequences were shared by patients and controls, these sequences appeared highly expressed in patients and within the immunodominant clones of patients. CD8+ Simpson's diversity did not differ significantly between patients and healthy controls (P=0.060).

Spanning cysteine to phenylalanine, the CDR3 consists of 14 amino acids. CDR3 DNA only is kept here, 42 bases in frame from base 1. V was cut back by 1 base and J by 4 bases, leaving a gap of 11 bases between them. Flow cytometry had shown CD8+CD57+ cell expansion in the patients selected for sequencing. Every patient had a diagnosis of severe acquired aplastic anemia based on International Study of Aplastic Anemia and Agranulocytosis and Camitta criteria. Patients had received no therapy at the time of blood sampling. In this study, sorted CD4+ and CD8+ T cells from the blood of healthy subjects and of severe aplastic anemia patients had their TCR repertoires deep-sequenced. Patients were enrolled in the USA under clinicaltrials.gov protocols 00001620, 01623167, 00001397, 00071045, 00081523 and 00961064. Ficoll-Paque density gradient centrifugation was used to isolate peripheral blood mononuclear cells. Before DNA extraction, CD4+ and CD8+ T cells were sorted with FACS or magnetic beads.

About this clonotype: Which antigen it targets is not known. No much larger clonotype is one base removed from it; base qualities were not supplied.

Profiling of TCR beta VDJ combinations and CDR3 sequences used genomic DNA as the template. An Illumina HiSeq 2000 was used for TCR repertoire sequencing. Per the source publication's procedure: TRBV/TRBJ rearrangement plots, CDR3 size and DJ length profiles, and Simpson's diversity index were used to assess repertoires. The most abundant DNA sequence in the deep sequencing data was defined as the immunodominant clone. CDR3 amino acid sequences were checked for sharing between subjects and were compared against published repertoires and the VDJdb database. Starting from the raw public reads, TCRdb applied fastp trimming at Q25, assembled clones with MiXCR and retained in-frame beta chains. Records with the same CDR3 protein are collapsed into one entry carrying the most frequent genes and DNA. TCRdb, not the original authors, processed these V and J calls. This sample is represented by approximately 180,000 distinct CDR3 sequences; roughly 60% of them were singletons. Approximately 40% of the sample goes to the ten largest clones.

The rearrangement combines TRBV12-3 or TRBV12-4 with TRBJ2-7; TRBD1 is a weak D gene call, 6 bases matching. The sample taken for sequencing was sorted CD4+, CD8+, or CD8+CD57+ T cells (not recorded which) from PBMCs. The receptor was isolated from a human donor with aplastic anemia. The CDR3 has the sequence CASSLEQGMYEQYF. The sequence in DNA is TGTGCCAGCAGTTTAGAACAGGGCATGTACGAGCAGTACTTC.